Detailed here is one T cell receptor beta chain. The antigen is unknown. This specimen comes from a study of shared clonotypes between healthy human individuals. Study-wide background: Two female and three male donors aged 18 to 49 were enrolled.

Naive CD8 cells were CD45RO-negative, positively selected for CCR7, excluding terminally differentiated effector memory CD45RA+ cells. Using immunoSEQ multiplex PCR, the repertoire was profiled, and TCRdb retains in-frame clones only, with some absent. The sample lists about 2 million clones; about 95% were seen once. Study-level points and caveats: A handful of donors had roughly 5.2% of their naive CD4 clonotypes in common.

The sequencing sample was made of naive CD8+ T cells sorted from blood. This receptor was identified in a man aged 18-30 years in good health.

In DNA form, the CDR3 reads TGTGCCTGCCAGGTGGAGGGCGGCACTGAAGCTTTCTTT. Its translation is CACQVEGGTEAFF. The chain joins TRBV30 to TRBJ1-1; no definite D call. The CDR3 length is 13 residues. Germline V gene sequence: CDR1 GTSNPN, CDR2 SVGIG (reference sequence). V lost 6 bases to trimming and J lost 4 bases, with 15 bases between them.